The 32 T cell receptor beta chains in this list originate from one sample, sequenced in a study of shared clonotypes between healthy human individuals. CD45RO-negative, CCR7-positively selected cells formed the naive CD8 fraction, excluding terminally differentiated effector memory CD45RA+ cells. Profiled with immunoSEQ multiplex PCR; TCRdb holds only in-frame clones, not every one. The data hold 2 million to 2.5 million clones, with over 85% observed a single time. Sequencing was carried out using naive CD8+ T cells sorted from blood. These receptors came from a man in his late teens or twenties in good health.

This clone has a handful of counts. The CDR3 reads CASSFALTNTEAFF. CDR3 nucleotide sequence: TGTGCCAGCAGTTTTGCGCTGACGAACACTGAAGCTTTCTTT. This chain connects TRBV6-5 to TRBJ1-1; D gene unclear. Trimming removed 4 bases at V and 1 base at J, with 10 bases between. The V gene's germline CDR1 is MNHEY and CDR2 SVGAGI. This CDR3 contains 14 residues.

V usage is TRBV4-1 and J usage is TRBJ2-7, with D tentatively TRBD1 (5 bases). The CDR3 consists of 15 residues. The V gene's germline CDR1 is MGHRA and CDR2 YSYEKL. Deletions cut 1 base from V and 1 base from J, with 11 bases between. CDR3 region: CASSQASGFSYEQYF. The CDR3 DNA is TGCGCCAGCAGCCAAGCGTCAGGGTTTTCCTACGAGCAGTACTTC.

Concerning this clone itself: Other nucleotide sequences in the sample specify the same CDR3. The chain couples TRBV27 to TRBJ2-7, with a possible D match to TRBD1 (5 bases). Germline V gives CDR1 MNHEY, CDR2 SMNVEV (reference sequence). This CDR3 is built from 13 residues. V gave up 6 bases and J gave up 2 bases, with 11 bases separating them. DNA of the CDR3: TGTGCCAGCAGCTGGGGCCCCACCTACGAGCAGTACTTC. Translating gives CASSWGPTYEQYF.

This clone has only a few counts. The chain links TRBV2 to TRBJ1-6; D perhaps matches TRBD1 (6 bases). The CDR3 is 13 amino acids. V gave up 1 base and J gave up 11 bases, with 9 bases separating them. The germline V gene encodes CDR1 SNHLY and CDR2 FYNNEI. CDR3 amino acids: CASSEDEGAPLHF. The CDR3 DNA follows: TGTGCCAGCAGTGAAGATGAGGGGGCACCCCTCCACTTT.

As for this clone: This CDR3 is also generated by other DNA sequences in the sample. The chain has TRBV7-9 and TRBJ2-7; tentative D call: TRBD2 (6 bases). V lost 6 bases and J lost 2, with 11 bases in between. Germline V gives CDR1 SEHNR, CDR2 FQNEAQ (reference sequence). The CDR3 length is 13 residues. CDR3 DNA sequence: TGTGCCAGCAGTTCGGACTATACCTACGAGCAGTACTTC. Translation gives CASSSDYTYEQYF.

The chain couples TRBV2 to TRBJ2-1, with unresolved D. The CDR3 contains 13 residues. The germline V gene encodes CDR1 SNHLY and CDR2 FYNNEI. V was cut by 4 bases and J by 7 bases, with 11 bases left in between. CDR3 sequence reads: CASSAEYGNEQFF. The DNA for the CDR3 is TGTGCCAGCAGTGCGGAGTACGGGAATGAGCAGTTCTTC.

The chain employs TRBV5-4 and TRBJ1-1, with no clear D. The V gene lost 2 bases and the J gene lost 5 bases, with 13 bases spanning the gap. The length of the CDR3 is 14 residues. The germline CDR1 and CDR2 sequences are SGHNT and YYREEE (reference sequence). This chain's CDR3 is CASSFGDTRTEAFF. In DNA, the CDR3 is TGTGCCAGCAGCTTTGGGGATACGAGAACTGAAGCTTTCTTT.

The chain employs TRBV19 and TRBJ1-6; TRBD1 aligns across 7 bases. The V gene's germline CDR1 is LNHDA and CDR2 SQIVND (reference sequence). The CDR3 covers 14 residues. Losses at the gene ends were 5 bases for V and 9 bases for J; bases not matched to a gene: 7. The CDR3 DNA reads as TGTGCCAGTAGTCTCATCAGGGGGGTTTCACCCCTCCACTTT. Amino acid sequence: CASSLIRGVSPLHF.

The rearrangement uses TRBV7-9 and TRBJ2-7; 8 bases fit TRBD1. Trimming at V came to 5 bases and at J to 2 bases, leaving 8 bases not matched to a gene. Germline V gene lookup returns CDR1 SEHNR and CDR2 FQNEAQ (reference sequence). This CDR3 is 15 amino acids long. This CDR3 is CASSLGWDRPYEQYF. CDR3 sequence (DNA): TGTGCCAGCAGCCTAGGGTGGGACAGGCCCTACGAGCAGTACTTC. Using reference TRBV7-9 and TRBJ2-7 for the parts outside the CDR3, the full variable domain is DTGVSQNPRHKITKRGQNVTFRCDPISEHNRLYWYRQTLGQGPEFLTYFQNEAQLEKSRLLSDRFSAERPKGSFSTLEIQRTEQGDSAMYLCASSLGWDRPYEQYFGPGTRLTVT.

This rearrangement joins TRBV6-6 to TRBJ2-2; a weak D match, TRBD2 (5 bases). This CDR3 contains 15 residues. The germline V gene has CDR1 MNHNY and CDR2 SVGAGI (reference sequence). Trimming took 2 bases from V and 2 from J, leaving 9 bases between them. CDR3 residues: CASSYRTFNTGELFF. CDR3 coding DNA: TGTGCCAGCAGTTACAGGACTTTTAACACCGGGGAGCTGTTTTTT.

The chain recombines TRBV6-5 with TRBJ2-1; 8 bases match TRBD1. The CDR3 has 16 residues. Germline trimming cut 1 base from V and 5 bases from J; bases unmatched to any gene: 7. Looked up from germline, CDR1 is MNHEY and CDR2 is SVGAGI. Here the CDR3 reads CASSYFQGAWDNEQFF. CDR3 DNA: TGTGCCAGCAGTTACTTCCAGGGGGCTTGGGACAATGAGCAGTTCTTC.

The genes are TRBV11-2 and TRBJ1-2; TRBD1 is a possible D gene (5 bases). Germline lookup yields CDR1 SGHAT and CDR2 FQNNGV. This CDR3 is built from 12 residues. V shed 4 bases and J shed 4 bases, with 7 bases lying between them. The CDR3 reads CASSSGPYGYTF. DNA of the CDR3: TGTGCCAGCAGCTCAGGGCCCTATGGCTACACCTTC.

This chain connects TRBV7-2 to TRBJ2-6, with D possibly TRBD1 on 5 matching bases. Germline lookup yields CDR1 SGHTA and CDR2 FQGNSA. The CDR3 length is 18 residues. Trimming left V 1 base short and J 0 bases short, with 13 bases between. The CDR3 reads CASSLESGLSSGANVLTF. CDR3 DNA: TGTGCCAGCAGCTTAGAGTCAGGGTTGAGCTCTGGGGCCAACGTCCTGACTTTC.

J is TRBJ1-1 and V is TRBV6-1; D is uncertain. V was trimmed by 2 bases and J by 1 base, leaving 23 bases between them. CDR1 and CDR2 (germline): MNHNS, SASEGT. This CDR3 region has 19 residues. The CDR3 here is CASSEPLINWGSPNTEAFF. The CDR3 coding sequence is TGTGCCAGCAGTGAACCCCTGATTAACTGGGGTAGCCCGAACACTGAAGCTTTCTTT.

This chain connects TRBV28 to TRBJ2-5; unclear D gene. CDR1 is MDHEN, CDR2 SYDVKM, per germline. V lost 6 bases and J 4 bases, leaving 9 bases between the germline ends. The CDR3 consists of 12 residues. The CDR3 nucleotides read TGTGCCAGCAGGACTGACCCAGAGACCCAGTACTTC. Protein sequence: CASRTDPETQYF.

The chain links TRBV29-1 to TRBJ2-1, with no clear D. This CDR3 spans 16 amino acids. Trimming left V 0 bases short and J 0 bases short, with 12 bases between. Per germline, CDR1 SQVTM and CDR2 ANQGSEA. Here the CDR3 reads CSVEDLAMSSYNEQFF. Here the CDR3 DNA reads TGCAGCGTTGAAGATCTGGCGATGAGCTCCTACAATGAGCAGTTCTTC.

V gene TRBV13 combines with J gene TRBJ2-7, with 9 positions matching TRBD1. Germline assignment: CDR1 PRHDT and CDR2 FYEKMQ (reference sequence). Trimming removed 0 bases from V and 3 bases from J; junction bases left unmatched: 6. There are 16 residues in the CDR3. The DNA of the CDR3 is TGTGCCAGCAGCTTAGGCCTCGGACAGGGGATCTACGAGCAGTACTTC. Its protein product is CASSLGLGQGIYEQYF.

The rearrangement links TRBV5-1 to TRBJ1-2; D uncertain. The V gene's germline CDR1 is SGHRS and CDR2 YFSETQ. The germline V and J ends were trimmed by 5 bases and 0 bases, with 11 bases remaining between them. This CDR3 contains 14 residues. CDR3 sequence reads: CASSRVQSNYGYTF. CDR3 DNA sequence: TGCGCCAGCAGTCGGGTACAGTCTAACTATGGCTACACCTTC.

About this clone: At the DNA level, this CDR3 is encoded by other sequences in the same sample as well. This CDR3 is CASSLVDRAYEQYF. In DNA, the CDR3 is TGTGCCAGCAGCTTGGTGGACAGGGCCTACGAGCAGTACTTC. The genes are TRBV7-9 and TRBJ2-7; 8 nucleotides agree with TRBD1. Germline assignment: CDR1 SEHNR and CDR2 FQNEAQ (reference sequence). Losses at the gene ends were 3 bases for V and 2 bases for J; bases not matched to a gene: 3. This CDR3 contains 14 residues.

CDR3 DNA: TGCGCCAGCGATAAAGGGTTTAGCAATCAGCCCCAGCATTTT. This translates into CASDKGFSNQPQHF. The V call is TRBV10-2, the J call TRBJ1-5; D gene unclear. Germline CDR1 and CDR2: WSHSY and SAAADI. The V and J ends lost 8 bases and 0 bases respectively, with 11 bases between them. CDR3 size: 14 residues.

V and J are TRBV9 and TRBJ1-2; possible D gene TRBD1, 6 bases. The CDR3 is 15 residues long. Per germline, CDR1 SGDLS and CDR2 YYNGEE. Trimming pared 0 bases from V and 4 bases from J, leaving 13 bases between. The CDR3 sequence is CASSVDGGTGYGYTF. CDR3 bases: TGTGCCAGCAGCGTAGATGGGGGCACAGGCTATGGCTACACCTTC.

The sample holds a few counts of this clone. This sequence joins TRBV28 and TRBJ1-1; D is unclear. CDR1 and CDR2 (germline): MDHEN, SYDVKM. CDR3 size: 12 residues. Deletions cut 4 bases from V and 4 bases from J, with 7 bases between. In DNA form, the CDR3 reads TGTGCCAGCAGTTCCTGGGGCACTGAAGCTTTCTTT. Encoded protein: CASSSWGTEAFF.

This clone occurred once. This chain uses TRBV4-3 with TRBJ1-5; a weak D match, TRBD1 (5 bases). The CDR3 is 15 residues long. V gave up 0 bases and J gave up 9 bases, with 15 bases separating them. Germline assignment: CDR1 LGHNA and CDR2 YSLEER. The chain's CDR3 is CASSQDMGLPGPQHF. CDR3 nucleotide sequence: TGCGCCAGCAGCCAAGATATGGGGCTCCCAGGGCCCCAGCATTTT.

This clone was seen just once. The CDR3 nucleotides are TGTGCCAGCAGTGAAGCCCTCGATAGCGGGGGGCTCACAGATACGCAGTATTTT. Its protein is CASSEALDSGGLTDTQYF. The chain carries TRBV2 and TRBJ2-3, with TRBD2 identical over 10 bases. V lost 0 bases to trimming and J lost 2 bases; unmatched junction nucleotides: 8. This CDR3 comprises 18 residues. CDR1 SNHLY and CDR2 FYNNEI come from the germline V gene.

The chain uses TRBV27 and TRBJ2-5; weak D call: TRBD2 (5 bases). The CDR3 length is 14 residues. The germline V and J ends were trimmed by 0 bases and 5 bases, with 10 bases remaining between them. Germline CDR1 MNHEY, CDR2 SMNVEV (reference sequence). CDR3: CASSLSVGDETQYF. The CDR3 DNA is TGTGCCAGCAGTTTATCGGTCGGGGATGAGACCCAGTACTTC.

The chain carries TRBV5-1 and TRBJ2-7, with TRBD2 matching over 7 bases. CDR1 is SGHRS, CDR2 YFSETQ, per germline. This CDR3 is 15 amino acids long. The junction had 7 bases not matched to a gene; V was cut back by 0 bases and J by 4 bases. This CDR3 reads CASSLGRGGWYEQYF. Here the CDR3 DNA reads TGCGCCAGCAGCTTGGGACGGGGAGGGTGGTACGAGCAGTACTTC.

V usage is TRBV4-2 and J usage is TRBJ1-4; a possible D gene is TRBD1 (6 bases). Germline values: CDR1 LGHNA, CDR2 YNFKEQ. CDR3 length: 15 amino acids. V was trimmed by 4 bases and J by 7 bases, leaving 16 bases between them. The CDR3 region is CASSPPEGGFEKLFF. CDR3 nucleotides: TGTGCCAGCAGCCCACCTGAGGGGGGCTTTGAAAAACTGTTTTTT.

Of note for this clone: Other DNA sequences of this sample code for an identical CDR3. The chain uses TRBV29-1 and TRBJ2-7; 10 positions match TRBD1. Losses at the gene ends were 6 bases for V and 0 bases for J; bases not matched to a gene: 2. Germline V gene data show CDR1 as SQVTM and CDR2 as ANQGSEA. The CDR3 contains 13 residues. CDR3 sequence (DNA): TGCAGCGTGGGGACAGGGGACTCCTACGAGCAGTACTTC. Translated: CSVGTGDSYEQYF.

This rearrangement joins TRBV6-6 to TRBJ1-5; D is possibly TRBD1 (6 bases). This CDR3 spans 14 amino acids. Germline CDR1 MNHNY, CDR2 SVGAGI (reference sequence). The V and J ends lost 6 bases and 4 bases respectively, with 13 bases between them. CDR3 loop: CASRPTGSNQPQHF. The CDR3 DNA reads as TGTGCCAGCAGGCCTACAGGGTCTAATCAGCCCCAGCATTTT.

A word on this clone: The sample holds other DNA sequences that translate to the same CDR3. The V call is TRBV9, the J call TRBJ2-1; D ambiguous. Trimming stripped 4 bases from V and 5 bases from J, with 4 bases between. The CDR3 runs 11 residues. The germline gives CDR1 SGDLS, CDR2 YYNGEE. CDR3 bases: TGTGCCAGCAGCAGTAACAATGAGCAGTTCTTC. Residues: CASSSNNEQFF.

The chain employs TRBV4-3 and TRBJ2-3, with 10 bases identical to TRBD2. The V segment lost 0 bases and the J segment 2 bases; nucleotides outside the gene matches: 5. Looked up from germline, CDR1 is LGHNA and CDR2 is YSLEER. The CDR3 length is 17 residues. The CDR3 DNA is TGCGCCAGCAGCCAAGATCCTAGCGGGAGTTTCACAGATACGCAGTATTTT. It is translated as CASSQDPSGSFTDTQYF.

The chain has TRBV9 and TRBJ1-4; 9 nucleotides agree with TRBD1. CDR3 length equals 14 residues. Germline V CDR1 and CDR2: SGDLS, YYNGEE. V lost 3 bases, J lost 5 bases, and 2 bases stayed unmatched. DNA of the CDR3: TGTGCCAGCAGCGAGGGGACAGGGAATGAAAAACTGTTTTTT. Translation: CASSEGTGNEKLFF.